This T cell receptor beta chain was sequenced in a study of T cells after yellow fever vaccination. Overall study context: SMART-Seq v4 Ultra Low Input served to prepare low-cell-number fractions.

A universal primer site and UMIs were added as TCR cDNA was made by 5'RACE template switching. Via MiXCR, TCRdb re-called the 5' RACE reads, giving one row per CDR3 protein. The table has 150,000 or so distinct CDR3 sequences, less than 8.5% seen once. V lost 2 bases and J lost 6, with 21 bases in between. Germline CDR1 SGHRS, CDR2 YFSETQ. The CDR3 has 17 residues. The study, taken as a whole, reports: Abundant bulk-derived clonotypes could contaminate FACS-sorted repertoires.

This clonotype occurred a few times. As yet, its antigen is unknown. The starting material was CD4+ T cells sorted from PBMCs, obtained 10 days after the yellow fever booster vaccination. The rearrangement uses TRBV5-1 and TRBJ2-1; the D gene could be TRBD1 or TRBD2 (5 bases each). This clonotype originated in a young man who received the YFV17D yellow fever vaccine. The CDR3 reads CASSLYPGTGQPNEQFF. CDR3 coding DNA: TGCGCCAGCAGCTTATACCCCGGGACCGGGCAACCCAATGAGCAGTTCTTC. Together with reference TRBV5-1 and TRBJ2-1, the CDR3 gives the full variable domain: KAGVTQTPRYLIKTRGQQVTLSCSPISGHRSVSWYQQTPGQGLQFLFEYFSETQRNKGNFPGRFSGRQFSNSRSEMNVSTLELGDSALYLCASSLYPGTGQPNEQFFGPGTRLTVL.